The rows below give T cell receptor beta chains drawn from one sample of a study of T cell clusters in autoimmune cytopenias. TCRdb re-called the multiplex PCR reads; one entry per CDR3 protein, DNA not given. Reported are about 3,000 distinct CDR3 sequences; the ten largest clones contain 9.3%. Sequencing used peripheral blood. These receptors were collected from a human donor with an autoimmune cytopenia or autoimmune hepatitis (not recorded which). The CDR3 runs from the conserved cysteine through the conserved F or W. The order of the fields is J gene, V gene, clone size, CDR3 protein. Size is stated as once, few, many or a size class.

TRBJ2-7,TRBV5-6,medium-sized,CASSFLQVNEQYF
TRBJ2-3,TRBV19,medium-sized,CASPKRGQESTDTQYF
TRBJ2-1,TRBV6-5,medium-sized,CASSYRTGGRYNEQFF
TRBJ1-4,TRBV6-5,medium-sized,CASSYNRGRPNEKLFF
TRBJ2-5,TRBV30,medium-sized,CAWQTGLGDSETQYF
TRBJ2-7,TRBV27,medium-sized,CASSSGTSGTYEQYF
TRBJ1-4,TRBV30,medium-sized,CAWSTGTGDEKLFF
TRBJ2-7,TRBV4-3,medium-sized,CASSRLMGQQYEQYF
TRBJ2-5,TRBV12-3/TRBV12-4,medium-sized,CASSPTPGQGRTQYF
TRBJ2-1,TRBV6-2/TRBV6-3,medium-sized,CASSSPGTSIYNEQFF
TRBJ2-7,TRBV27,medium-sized,CASSPWAGRHEQYF
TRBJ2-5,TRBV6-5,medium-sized,CASSYSTSGAEETQYF
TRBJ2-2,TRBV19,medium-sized,CASSGDRGFYTGELFF
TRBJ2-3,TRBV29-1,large,CSVGGQGVADTQYF
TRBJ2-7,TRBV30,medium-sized,CAWSAPLAGGPKSYEQYF
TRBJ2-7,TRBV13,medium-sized,CASSLPWGLALHYEQYF
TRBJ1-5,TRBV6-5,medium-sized,CASKHKRTGDSNQPQHF
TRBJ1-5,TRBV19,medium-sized,CASSRQTGQPQHF
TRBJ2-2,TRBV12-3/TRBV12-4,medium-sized,CASSLGSQGGELFF
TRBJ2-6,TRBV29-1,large,CSVEAWDSRSGANVLTF